This entry features one T cell receptor (beta chain) sequence. In germline, CDR1 is SNHLY, CDR2 FYNNEI. The CDR3 is made up of 13 amino acids. V was cut by 3 bases and J by 1 base, with 7 bases left in between. The data stem from a study of response to subunit inactivated influenza vaccine. TCRdb reprocessed the RT-PCR reads with MiXCR, giving one entry per CDR3 protein. This table has roughly 190,000 distinct CDR3 sequences, approximately 12% appearing once. These records were also assigned to another study, of T cells expressing NK-cell markers. That report notes: The authors generated TCR beta cDNA through 5'RACE template switching with UMIs. Obtained from sorted CD3+CD56+NKG2C+, CD3+CD56+NKG2C- and CD3+CD56-NKG2C+ T cells were the TCR beta repertoires. The share of CD8+ T cells held by dominant NKG2C+ clonotypes was about 1.0-7.5% in over 5 donors. In several donors, dominant clonotypes made up about 25-65% of CD3+CD56-NKG2C+ cells.

The sequencing here drew on CD8+ T cells sorted from PBMCs, taken 11 to 12 days after vaccination. The chain carries TRBV2 and TRBJ2-7, with a tentative D call TRBD1 (5 bases). This clonotype was sampled from a man in his forties or fifties who received an inactivated influenza vaccine. Written as DNA, the CDR3 is TGTGCCAGCAGTGATTCAGGGTCCTACGAGCAGTACTTC. It translates to CASSDSGSYEQYF.